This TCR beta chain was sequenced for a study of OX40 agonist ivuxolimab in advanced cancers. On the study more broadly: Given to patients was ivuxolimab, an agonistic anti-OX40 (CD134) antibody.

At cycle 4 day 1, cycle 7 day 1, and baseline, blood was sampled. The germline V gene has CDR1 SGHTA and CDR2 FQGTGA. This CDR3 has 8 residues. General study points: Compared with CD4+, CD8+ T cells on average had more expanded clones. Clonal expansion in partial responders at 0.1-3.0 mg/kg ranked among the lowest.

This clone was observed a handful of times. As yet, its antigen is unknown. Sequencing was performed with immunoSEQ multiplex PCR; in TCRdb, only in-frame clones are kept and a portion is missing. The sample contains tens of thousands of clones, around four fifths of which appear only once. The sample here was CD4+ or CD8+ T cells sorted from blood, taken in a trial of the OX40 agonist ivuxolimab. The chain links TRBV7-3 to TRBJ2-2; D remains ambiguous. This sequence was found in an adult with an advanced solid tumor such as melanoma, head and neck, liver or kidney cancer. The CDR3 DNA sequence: TGTAGCACCGGGGAGCTGTTTTTT. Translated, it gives CSTGELFF.